This TCR beta chain was captured in a study of T cell responses to AZD1222 COVID-19 vaccine. Study findings and constraints: Only a handful of AZD1222 recipients, roughly 6 in all, had baseline seropositivity.

As to this clone: The antigen remains undetermined.

The CDR3 is made up of 15 amino acids. Per the germline V gene, CDR1 is SGHRS and CDR2 is YFSETQ. The germline V and J ends were trimmed by 4 bases and 1 base, with 11 bases remaining between them. Sequencing was performed with immunoSEQ multiplex PCR; in TCRdb, only in-frame clones are kept and a portion is missing. This table holds under 140,000 clones, 85% to 90% found once. This material consisted of peripheral blood, taken 28 days after the second AZD1222 dose. The clonotype comes from an adult who received the AZD1222 COVID-19 vaccine. The chain is built from TRBV5-1 and TRBJ2-2; unclear D gene. Here the CDR3 DNA reads TGCGCCAGCAGCAATGACCAAAGGAACACCGGGGAGCTGTTTTTT. Its protein product is CASSNDQRNTGELFF.